The clone carrying this T cell receptor (beta chain) appeared many times. Its cognate antigen is unknown. The data derive from a study of early T cells in non-severe SARS-CoV-2 infection. About the study: Unsorted whole blood bulk RNA was sequenced, with unpaired chains. Study-level results: Anti-spike CD8 responses were favored by VDJdb matching, which missed private and CD4 specificities.

Individual cDNA molecules were tagged with unique molecular identifiers, the study reported. Via MiXCR, TCRdb re-called the 5' RACE reads, giving one row per CDR3 protein. The table shows about 77,000 distinct CDR3 sequences, with roughly 5.3% occurring only once. This TCR derives from an adult who was a healthcare worker with PCR-confirmed SARS-CoV-2 infection or an uninfected control (not recorded which). Here the sequenced sample was whole blood, taken at baseline.

This CDR3 is CSAAYGGTDTQYF. Written as DNA, the CDR3 is TGCAGCGCCGCCTACGGGGGCACAGATACGCAGTATTTT. This chain uses TRBV29-1 with TRBJ2-3; perhaps TRBD2 as D (5 bases). The CDR3 covers 13 residues. Germline assignment: CDR1 SQVTM and CDR2 ANQGSEA. V was trimmed by 7 bases and J by 1 base, leaving 12 bases between them.